A single sample gave rise to the 7 T cell receptor beta chains below, sequenced in a study of T cell repertoires in cytomegalovirus infection. For these receptors, no antigen is known. TCRdb ran MiXCR on the reads and lists one entry per CDR3 protein. The data show hundreds of thousands of distinct CDR3 sequences, about 30% seen once. Here the sequenced sample was cultured PBMCs, taken from culture after CMV antigen stimulation. All receptors come from a human donor in good health (CMV status not recorded). Some clones in this sample may be carry-over from other donors' samples.

This clonotype has only a few counts. The chain combines TRBV19 with TRBJ2-2, with D perhaps TRBD1 (6 bases). There are 16 residues in the CDR3. Deletions cut 5 bases from V and 6 bases from J, with 19 bases between. Germline V gene data show CDR1 as LNHDA and CDR2 as SQIVND (reference sequence). The CDR3 protein is CASSSRGGRVPGELFF. The CDR3 DNA reads TGTGCCAGTAGTTCCCGAGGGGGAAGGGTGCCCGGGGAGCTGTTTTTT. Together with reference TRBV19 and TRBJ2-2, the CDR3 gives the full variable domain: DGGITQSPKYLFRKEGQNVTLSCEQNLNHDAMYWYRQDPGQGLRLIYYSQIVNDFQKGDIAEGYSVSREKKESFPLTVTSAQKNPTAFYLCASSSRGGRVPGELFFGEGSRLTVL.

The table lists this clonotype with a few counts. This chain joins TRBV6-5 and TRBJ2-7; D is unclear. Germline V lookup: CDR1 MNHEY, CDR2 SVGAGI. The CDR3 runs 13 residues. With 0 bases removed from V and 5 bases from J, the gap between germline ends came to 8 bases. In DNA form, the CDR3 reads TGTGCCAGCAGTTACTCCTTCTTTCACGAGCAGTACTTC. It is translated as CASSYSFFHEQYF.

The chain combines TRBV3-1 with TRBJ1-6; no clear D gene. Germline loops: CDR1 LGHDT, CDR2 YNNKEL (reference sequence). The CDR3 runs to 15 residues. Trimming stripped 0 bases from V and 7 bases from J, with 10 bases between. The CDR3 loop reads CASSQDGLGNSPLHF. The DNA for the CDR3 is TGTGCCAGCAGCCAAGATGGGCTTGGGAATTCACCCCTCCACTTT. Full variable domain (missing parts from reference TRBV3-1 and TRBJ1-6): DTAVSQTPKYLVTQMGNDKSIKCEQNLGHDTMYWYKQDSKKFLKIMFSYNNKELIINETVPNRFSPKSPDKAHLNLHINSLELGDSAVYFCASSQDGLGNSPLHFGNGTRLTVT.

This clonotype has ten or more counts. The chain employs TRBV7-2 and TRBJ2-7, with D possibly TRBD2 on 6 matching bases. Germline CDR1 is SGHTA and CDR2 is FQGNSA. The germline V and J ends were trimmed by 5 bases and 2 bases, with 16 bases remaining between them. CDR3 length: 15 residues. The CDR3 is CASSQGTAYTYEQYF. In nucleotides, the CDR3 is TGTGCCAGCAGCCAAGGGACTGCCTACACCTACGAGCAGTACTTC.

A few counts support this clonotype. The chain has TRBV7-8 and TRBJ1-6, with D uncertain. CDR1 is SGHVS and CDR2 is FQNEAQ in the germline V gene. V was cut by 3 bases and J by 7 bases, with 19 bases left in between. The CDR3 covers 17 residues. The CDR3 DNA follows: TGTGCCAGCAGCTTTGGACGTTCAGCCCCACCAAATTCACCCCTCCACTTT. Its translation is CASSFGRSAPPNSPLHF.

This clonotype was recorded many times. V and J are TRBV7-2 and TRBJ2-7, with a tentative D call TRBD2 (5 bases). Trimming removed 1 base at V and 7 bases at J, with 17 bases between. Per germline, CDR1 SGHTA and CDR2 FQGNSA. CDR3 length: 15 residues. The CDR3 is CASSLVVVSPGEQYF. CDR3 in DNA: TGTGCCAGCAGCTTAGTCGTCGTCTCGCCGGGGGAGCAGTACTTC.

V and J are TRBV6-6 and TRBJ1-2, with 9 bases that match TRBD1. J gave up 8 bases and V 6 bases, and 10 bases lay outside the gene matches. Germline CDR1 and CDR2: MNHNY and SVGAGI (reference sequence). This CDR3 has 14 amino acids. As DNA, the CDR3 is TGTGCCAGCAGGCCCACAGGGGGCGACCCCGGCTACACCTTC. Its protein is CASRPTGGDPGYTF.